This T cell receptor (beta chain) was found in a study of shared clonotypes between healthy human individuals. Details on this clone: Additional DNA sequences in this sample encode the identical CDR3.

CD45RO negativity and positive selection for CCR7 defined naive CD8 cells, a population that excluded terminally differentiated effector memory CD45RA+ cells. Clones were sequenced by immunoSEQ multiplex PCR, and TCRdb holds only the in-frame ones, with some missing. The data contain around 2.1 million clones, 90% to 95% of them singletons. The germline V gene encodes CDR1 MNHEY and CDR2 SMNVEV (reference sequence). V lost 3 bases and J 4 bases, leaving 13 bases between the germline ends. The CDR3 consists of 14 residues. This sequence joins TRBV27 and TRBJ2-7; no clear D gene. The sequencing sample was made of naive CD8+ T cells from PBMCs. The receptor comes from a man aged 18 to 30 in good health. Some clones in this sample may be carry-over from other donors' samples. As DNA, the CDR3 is TGTGCCAGCAGTTTTGGTCGGGCAGGATACGAGCAGTACTTC. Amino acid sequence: CASSFGRAGYEQYF.